This T cell receptor beta chain originates from a study of cytomegalovirus exposure and HLA in healthy donors. General observations from the study: A later analysis reportedly found that, within productive TCRs, an Asian-associated ancestry cluster had fewer N-insertions than the mean observed across the approximately 690 donors.

60 Vbeta and 13 Jbeta primers were used in PCR. In the source study's methods: In a later analysis, 75 million to 85 million unique TCR beta chains included roughly 11 million shared by two or more donors. The repertoire was sequenced with immunoSEQ multiplex PCR; TCRdb's copy has only in-frame clones and lacks some. Clone size and the V and J calls come from that table; the DNA yielded D and trimming. The table lists about 190,000 clones, about 69% of them singletons. Comment on this clone: Its antigen is unidentified.

V shed 6 bases, J shed 4 bases, and the junction held 10 bases outside the gene matches. Germline CDR1 and CDR2: SQVTM and ANQGSEA. CDR3 length: 15 amino acids. Those who donated were healthy bone marrow donors. Sequencing used PBMCs. The gene calls are TRBV29-1 and TRBJ1-2; 11 nucleotides align to TRBD1. The receptor's source is a man aged 25 to 40 in good health and CMV-seropositive. CDR3 bases: TGCAGCGTCCCCGGACAGGGGGCAAAGGGCTATGGCTACACCTTC. Its protein is CSVPGQGAKGYGYTF. Full variable domain (remainder filled in from reference TRBV29-1 and TRBJ1-2): SAVISQKPSRDICQRGTSLTIQCQVDSQVTMMFWYRQQPGQSLTLIATANQGSEATYESGFVIDKFPISRPNLTFSTLTVSNMSPEDSSIYLCSVPGQGAKGYGYTFGSGTRLTVV.